These T cell receptor beta chains were read from a single sample in a study of control samples from healthy donors and cancer patients. Libraries were prepared by immunoSEQ multiplex PCR; TCRdb keeps only in-frame clonotypes and omits some of them. The sample yields around 130,000 clones, 90% to 95% seen once. The source material was PBMCs. The receptors shown here come from a man aged 50 or older with head and neck cancer. CDR3s include the opening cysteine and the closing phenylalanine or tryptophan. The order of the fields is D gene, J gene, V gene, CDR3 protein, CDR3 DNA. A D gene is named only where the DNA matches it firmly.

D gene: TRBD1; J gene: TRBJ1-2; V gene: TRBV6-5; CDR3 protein: CASTRGLQGNYGYTF; CDR3 DNA: TGTGCCAGCACCAGGGGGCTGCAGGGAAACTATGGCTACACCTTC
D gene: -; J gene: TRBJ2-2; V gene: TRBV4-1; CDR3 protein: CASSPPFGEPNTGELFF; CDR3 DNA: TGCGCCAGCAGCCCCCCATTCGGGGAGCCGAACACCGGGGAGCTGTTTTTT
D gene: -; J gene: TRBJ1-2; V gene: TRBV18; CDR3 protein: CASSPVGSYGYTF; CDR3 DNA: TGTGCCAGCTCACCAGTGGGGAGCTATGGCTACACCTTC
D gene: -; J gene: TRBJ1-2; V gene: TRBV30; CDR3 protein: CAWSVLLGNYGYTF; CDR3 DNA: TGTGCCTGGAGTGTACTCTTGGGGAACTATGGCTACACCTTC
D gene: -; J gene: TRBJ2-5; V gene: TRBV11-1; CDR3 protein: CASSRILSGLETQYF; CDR3 DNA: TGTGCCAGCAGCCGGATTCTATCGGGACTGGAGACCCAGTACTTC
D gene: TRBD2; J gene: TRBJ2-5; V gene: TRBV7-3; CDR3 protein: CASSQSGGAGETQYF; CDR3 DNA: TGTGCCAGCAGCCAAAGCGGGGGGGCCGGAGAGACCCAGTACTTC
D gene: -; J gene: TRBJ2-5; V gene: TRBV7-8; CDR3 protein: CASSFYDYTGQETQYF; CDR3 DNA: TGTGCCAGCAGCTTCTATGATTACACGGGGCAAGAGACCCAGTACTTC
D gene: TRBD1; J gene: TRBJ1-5; V gene: TRBV7-2; CDR3 protein: CAGSLTGQGSNQPQHF; CDR3 DNA: TGTGCCGGCAGCTTAACGGGACAGGGAAGCAATCAGCCCCAGCATTTT
D gene: -; J gene: TRBJ1-2; V gene: TRBV7-9; CDR3 protein: CASSSRQTNYGYTF; CDR3 DNA: TGTGCCAGCAGCTCCCGACAGACTAACTATGGCTACACCTTC
D gene: -; J gene: TRBJ1-5; V gene: TRBV6-6; CDR3 protein: CASSAAQGRNQPQHF; CDR3 DNA: TGTGCCAGCTCCGCTGCTCAGGGTCGCAATCAGCCCCAGCATTTT